The next 25 T cell receptor beta chains were all read from a single sample in a study of sequential checkpoint blockade in melanoma. Sequenced by immunoSEQ multiplex PCR; TCRdb stores in-frame clones only, minus some. The sample contains about 28,000 clones, roughly nine tenths of which appear only once. The treatment is: randomized to nivolumab then ipilimumab (arm A) or the reverse (arm B). Sequenced here: CD8+ T cells sorted from blood (inferred from file names), sampled from a patient given nivolumab and ipilimumab in sequence. These receptor sequences come from a human donor with melanoma.

This clone has just one count. This chain uses TRBV10-3 with TRBJ2-2, with a possible D match to TRBD2 (6 bases). There are 15 residues in the CDR3. From germline, CDR1 is ENHRY and CDR2 SYGVKD. Trimming removed 6 bases from V and 5 bases from J, with 16 bases in between. The chain's CDR3 is CAISLTGEDTGELFF. The CDR3 coding sequence is TGTGCCATCAGCCTAACCGGGGAGGATACCGGGGAGCTGTTTTTT.

This clone was recorded a few times. V usage is TRBV10-3 and J usage is TRBJ2-1, with 12 nucleotides matching TRBD2. The trim removed 2 bases at V and 6 bases at J, leaving 11 bases unmatched. This CDR3 has 18 amino acids. The germline gives CDR1 ENHRY, CDR2 SYGVKD. The CDR3, as DNA: TGTGCCATCAGTGAGCCTCCCATGACTAGCGGGGGAGGCAATGAGCAGTTCTTC. Translating it yields CAISEPPMTSGGGNEQFF.

This chain uses TRBV4-1 with TRBJ1-4; D not resolved. Germline V gene sequence: CDR1 MGHRA, CDR2 YSYEKL. The CDR3 loop spans 17 amino acids. Trimming pared 0 bases from V and 0 bases from J, leaving 11 bases between. CDR3 protein: CASSQEPPVATNEKLFF. The CDR3 DNA is TGCGCCAGCAGCCAAGAACCACCGGTTGCAACTAATGAAAAACTGTTTTTT.

The rearrangement links TRBV25-1 to TRBJ1-1; weak D call: TRBD1 (6 bases). CDR1 and CDR2 (germline): MGHDK, SYGVNS. V gave up 6 bases and J gave up 7 bases, with 15 bases separating them. The CDR3 extends over 13 amino acids. The DNA for the CDR3 is TGTGCCAGCAGCCCACTGACAGGAATTGAAGCTTTCTTT. It codes for CASSPLTGIEAFF.

V gene TRBV7-2 combines with J gene TRBJ2-1, with 13 bases identical to TRBD2. V was clipped by 3 bases and J by 7 bases; unmatched bases: 6. The CDR3 has 16 residues. Germline CDR1 reads SGHTA; CDR2 reads FQGNSA. The CDR3 loop reads CASSFSGLAGVNEQFF. DNA of the CDR3: TGTGCCAGCAGCTTTTCCGGACTAGCGGGAGTTAATGAGCAGTTCTTC.

A few counts support this clone. The gene calls are TRBV7-3 and TRBJ1-2; the match to TRBD1 covers 12 bases. Looked up from germline, CDR1 is SGHTA and CDR2 is FQGTGA. The CDR3 is 15 residues long. With 4 bases clipped from V and 6 bases from J, the junction kept 6 bases outside the gene matches. CDR3 sequence: CASSSGQGALDGYTF. For the CDR3, the DNA is TGTGCCAGCAGCTCGGGACAGGGGGCGCTTGATGGCTACACCTTC.

The V and J genes are TRBV27 and TRBJ1-2, with 9 bases identical to TRBD1. CDR3 size: 14 residues. CDR1 is MNHEY, CDR2 SMNVEV, per germline (reference sequence). J lost 9 bases, V lost 5 bases, and 10 bases had no gene match. The CDR3 spells CASSPTGGSGRYTF. The CDR3 region has the DNA TGTGCCAGCAGTCCCACAGGGGGCTCTGGGCGCTACACCTTC.

This clone turned up a few times. The chain is built from TRBV27 and TRBJ1-2; a weak D match, TRBD1 (5 bases). The ends were cut back, 6 bases at V and 2 bases at J, with 13 bases in the middle. This CDR3 has 14 amino acids. Germline V gene lookup returns CDR1 MNHEY and CDR2 SMNVEV (reference sequence). The CDR3 DNA reads as TGTGCCAGCAGCTGGGGTAGGGGCAACTATGGCTACACCTTC. It encodes CASSWGRGNYGYTF.

This clone was observed once. The V and J genes are TRBV13 and TRBJ2-7; D unclear. Trimming pared 5 bases from V and 3 bases from J, leaving 5 bases between. The germline V gene has CDR1 PRHDT and CDR2 FYEKMQ (reference sequence). The CDR3 has 11 residues. The CDR3 coding sequence is TGTGCCAGCAGCCCCGGCTACGAGCAGTACTTC. Translating gives CASSPGYEQYF.

The chain joins TRBV7-9 to TRBJ2-6, with 8 bases fitting TRBD1. This CDR3 spans 18 amino acids. After removal of 1 base from V and 0 bases from J, the junction contained 5 bases not matched to a gene. Looked up from germline, CDR1 is SEHNR and CDR2 is FQNEAQ (reference sequence). In DNA form, the CDR3 reads TGTGCCAGCAGCTTAGGCCGGACAGGGACCTCTGGGGCCAACGTCCTGACTTTC. Protein product: CASSLGRTGTSGANVLTF.

V usage is TRBV9 and J usage is TRBJ2-5, with D unclear. There are 14 residues in the CDR3. Per the germline V gene, CDR1 is SGDLS and CDR2 is YYNGEE. The V and J ends lost 0 bases and 3 bases respectively, with 9 bases between them. The CDR3 loop is CASSVELTEETQYF. The CDR3 DNA reads as TGTGCCAGCAGCGTAGAGCTAACGGAAGAGACCCAGTACTTC.

The J gene is TRBJ1-2, the V gene TRBV11-2; D not certain. There are 11 residues in the CDR3. Germline CDR1 and CDR2: SGHAT and FQNNGV. The ends were cut back, 4 bases at V and 7 bases at J, with 7 bases in the middle. In DNA form, the CDR3 reads TGTGCCAGCAGCTGGGAGTCTGGCTACACCTTC. Residues: CASSWESGYTF.

This clone was seen a single time. This chain connects TRBV25-1 to TRBJ2-1, with D maybe TRBD2 (5 bases). This CDR3 has 12 residues. Germline V gene lookup returns CDR1 MGHDK and CDR2 SYGVNS. Trimming stripped 3 bases from V and 12 bases from J, with 12 bases between. The CDR3 protein is CASSEEEARQFF. DNA of the CDR3: TGTGCCAGCAGTGAGGAGGAGGCAAGGCAGTTCTTC.

The chain links TRBV5-1 to TRBJ2-7; 11 bases agree with TRBD2. Germline V CDR1 and CDR2: SGHRS, YFSETQ. This CDR3 is 16 amino acids long. With V trimmed by 3 bases and J by 3 bases, 8 bases remained unmatched. The CDR3 sequence is CASSSPGTSGVYEQYF. The CDR3 coding sequence is TGCGCCAGCAGCTCCCCCGGGACTAGCGGCGTCTACGAGCAGTACTTC.

In this sample, this clone turned up once. The genes are TRBV9 and TRBJ1-1; D is unclear. Germline values: CDR1 SGDLS, CDR2 YYNGEE. Trimming removed 4 bases at V and 8 bases at J, with 15 bases between. The CDR3 sequence is 13 residues long. This CDR3 reads CASSSYEQAEAFF. CDR3 DNA: TGTGCCAGCAGCTCATACGAGCAGGCCGAAGCTTTCTTT. Full variable domain (outside the CDR3, taken from reference TRBV9 and TRBJ1-1): DSGVTQTPKHLITATGQRVTLRCSPRSGDLSVYWYQQSLDQGLQFLIQYYNGEERAKGNILERFSAQQFPDLHSELNLSSLELGDSALYFCASSSYEQAEAFFGQGTRLTVV.

This chain uses TRBV13 with TRBJ2-1, with 11 bases aligning to TRBD2. The length of the CDR3 is 17 residues. Germline assignment: CDR1 PRHDT and CDR2 FYEKMQ (reference sequence). Trimming at V came to 5 bases and at J to 7 bases, leaving 13 bases not matched to a gene. The CDR3 DNA sequence: TGTGCCAGCAGCCCGGGGGGGCTAGCGGGAGGCAGAAATGAGCAGTTCTTC. It is translated as CASSPGGLAGGRNEQFF.

The V gene is TRBV6-5, the J gene TRBJ2-7, with 7 bases identical to TRBD2. The CDR3 is 14 residues long. Trimming cost V 4 bases and J 3 bases; bases outside gene matches: 6. CDR1 is MNHEY, CDR2 SVGAGI, per germline. CDR3 amino acids: CASSSAGPYYEQYV. The CDR3 nucleotides read TGTGCCAGCAGTTCAGCGGGGCCTTACTACGAGCAGTACGTC.

The sample holds a few counts of this clone. The chain couples TRBV6-5 to TRBJ2-1, with 10 bases that match TRBD2. Germline V gives CDR1 MNHEY, CDR2 SVGAGI. The trim removed 2 bases at V and 5 bases at J, leaving 3 bases unmatched. The CDR3 runs to 15 residues. In DNA form, the CDR3 reads TGTGCCAGCAGTTACGGACTAGCGGCCAACAATGAGCAGTTCTTC. Encoded protein: CASSYGLAANNEQFF.

The J gene is TRBJ1-1, the V gene TRBV4-2; a weak D match, TRBD1 (6 bases). CDR3 length equals 15 residues. Germline lookup yields CDR1 LGHNA and CDR2 YNFKEQ. The V and J ends lost 4 bases and 0 bases respectively, with 12 bases between them. The CDR3 region has the DNA TGTGCCAGCAGCCGGGAGACAGGCATGAACACTGAAGCTTTCTTT. Protein sequence: CASSRETGMNTEAFF.

The chain couples TRBV5-4 to TRBJ2-2, with D possibly matching TRBD2 (6 bases). Trimming stripped 4 bases from V and 5 bases from J, with 15 bases between. This CDR3 is 15 amino acids long. CDR1 and CDR2 from the germline V gene are SGHNT and YYREEE (reference sequence). CDR3 bases: TGTGCCAGCAGCCTGGACGGAGGGAGGACCGGGGAGCTGTTTTTT. Translated: CASSLDGGRTGELFF.

The V and J genes are TRBV7-8 and TRBJ2-5; no definite D call. CDR1 is SGHVS, CDR2 FQNEAQ, per germline. The CDR3 is 16 residues long. V lost 1 base and J lost 2, with 14 bases in between. CDR3: CASSLVEQLMQETQYF. DNA for the CDR3: TGTGCCAGCAGCTTAGTAGAACAGCTTATGCAAGAGACCCAGTACTTC.

This clone was observed once. CDR3 amino acids: CASSIPNDMNTEAFF. The DNA of the CDR3 is TGTGCCAGTAGTATTCCTAATGACATGAACACTGAAGCTTTCTTT. The J gene is TRBJ1-1, the V gene TRBV19; D uncertain. CDR1 and CDR2 from the germline V gene are LNHDA and SQIVND (reference sequence). V was shortened by 3 bases and J by 0 bases, with 11 bases between the two germline ends. The CDR3 sequence is 15 residues long.

A remark on this clone: The junction does not match germline at one end; this may be a read error. The V call is TRBV5-6, the J call TRBJ1-6; D might be TRBD1 (6 bases). Germline CDR1 reads SGHDT; CDR2 reads YYEEEE. The CDR3 is made up of 15 amino acids. CDR3: CASSQVGAGNSPLHF. The CDR3 nucleotides are TGCGCCAGCAGCCAAGTGGGGGCAGGTAATTCACCCCTCCACTTT.

The chain links TRBV5-1 to TRBJ2-3; 11 bases are a match to TRBD2. With V trimmed by 4 bases and J by 5 bases, 6 bases remained unmatched. The CDR3 has 15 amino acids. Germline CDR1 SGHRS, CDR2 YFSETQ. For the CDR3, the DNA is TGCGCCAGCAGCCAAACAGGACTAGCGGGAGATACGCAGTATTTT. Its protein product is CASSQTGLAGDTQYF.

The chain recombines TRBV6-1 with TRBJ2-2; tentatively, D is TRBD1 (6 bases). The CDR3 spans 17 residues. CDR1 and CDR2 (germline): MNHNS, SASEGT. V was cut by 1 base and J by 2 bases, with 14 bases left in between. The CDR3 DNA reads TGTGCCAGCAGTGAAGGGAATGCAGGGGCAAACACCGGGGAGCTGTTTTTT. This sequence encodes CASSEGNAGANTGELFF.